This TCR beta chain originates from a study of the immune and genomic landscape of osteosarcoma. Background on the study: Median age at diagnosis was 27 years, range 5-81. Patients were around 60% male; 77% had localized disease. Study-level points and caveats: Roughly 5 cases had one hyperexpanded dominant clone and under 100 clonotypes.

Primary, local recurrence and metastasis osteosarcoma tumors were taken after treatment from poor-prognosis patients. Points on this clone: Its target is unknown.

The assay was immunoSEQ multiplex PCR, and TCRdb's table has in-frame clones only and misses some. The repertoire holds some 4,400 clones, with around 66% as singletons. The CDR3 is 17 residues long. V lost 5 bases to trimming and J lost 2 bases; unmatched junction nucleotides: 13. From germline, CDR1 is SGHAT and CDR2 FQNNGV. The clonotype comes from a human donor with osteosarcoma. This sequence joins TRBV11-2 and TRBJ2-3; 7 positions agree with TRBD1. What was sequenced was osteosarcoma tumor tissue from the femur. CDR3: CASSPGQTNLFTDTQYF. The CDR3 DNA is TGTGCCAGCAGCCCGGGACAGACCAACCTCTTCACAGATACGCAGTATTTT.